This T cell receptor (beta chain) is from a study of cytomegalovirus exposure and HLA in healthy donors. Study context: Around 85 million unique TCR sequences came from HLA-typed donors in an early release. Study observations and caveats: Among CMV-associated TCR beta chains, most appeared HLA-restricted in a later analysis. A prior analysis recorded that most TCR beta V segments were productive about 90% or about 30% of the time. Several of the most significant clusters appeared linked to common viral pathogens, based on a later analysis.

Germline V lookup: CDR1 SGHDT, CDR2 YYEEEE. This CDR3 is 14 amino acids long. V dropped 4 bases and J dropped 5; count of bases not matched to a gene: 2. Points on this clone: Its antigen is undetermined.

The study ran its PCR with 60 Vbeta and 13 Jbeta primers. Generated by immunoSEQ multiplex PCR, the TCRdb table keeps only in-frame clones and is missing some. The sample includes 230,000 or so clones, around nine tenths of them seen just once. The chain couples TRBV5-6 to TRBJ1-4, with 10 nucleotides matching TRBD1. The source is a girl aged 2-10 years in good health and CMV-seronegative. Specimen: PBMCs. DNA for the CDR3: TGTGCCAGCAGCCGGGACAGGGGAAATGAAAAACTGTTTTTT. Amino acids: CASSRDRGNEKLFF.